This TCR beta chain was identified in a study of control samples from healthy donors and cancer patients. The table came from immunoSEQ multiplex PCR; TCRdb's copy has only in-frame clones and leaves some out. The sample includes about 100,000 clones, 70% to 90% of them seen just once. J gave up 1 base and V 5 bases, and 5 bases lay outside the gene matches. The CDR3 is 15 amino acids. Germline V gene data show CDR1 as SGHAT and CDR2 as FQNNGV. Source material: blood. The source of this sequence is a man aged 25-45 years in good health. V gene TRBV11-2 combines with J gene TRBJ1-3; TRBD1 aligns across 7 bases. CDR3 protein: CASSPGQDSGNTIYF. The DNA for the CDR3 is TGTGCCAGCAGCCCAGGACAGGATTCTGGAAACACCATATATTTT.